At least ten counts were recorded for the clone carrying this T cell receptor beta chain. This entry is derived from a study of regulatory T cells in long-lasting Graves disease. V was shortened by 1 base and J by 2 bases, with 14 bases between the two germline ends. This CDR3 region has 16 residues. The germline V gene has CDR1 LNHNV and CDR2 YYDKDF (reference sequence). iRepertoire HTBI primers and Arm-PCR of CDR3 regions built TCR beta libraries. MiXCR, applied by TCRdb to the multiplex PCR reads, yields one record per CDR3 protein. The repertoire holds approximately 690,000 distinct CDR3 sequences, with roughly 30% as singletons. Stated time point: persistent/refractory GD, antithyroid drugs over 5 years with positive TRAb. Extracted RNA from PBMCs served as the source of the TCR library.

The TCR originated in a female donor with Graves disease. The chain combines TRBV15 with TRBJ1-2, with D uncertain. The sequenced sample was peripheral blood mononuclear cells (PBMCs), obtained when the disease was refractory, from a patient treated with antithyroid drugs. The CDR3 DNA reads TGTGCCACCAGCAGAGTCGAAGGGATTAGGAACTATGGCTACACCTTC. The encoded protein is CATSRVEGIRNYGYTF.